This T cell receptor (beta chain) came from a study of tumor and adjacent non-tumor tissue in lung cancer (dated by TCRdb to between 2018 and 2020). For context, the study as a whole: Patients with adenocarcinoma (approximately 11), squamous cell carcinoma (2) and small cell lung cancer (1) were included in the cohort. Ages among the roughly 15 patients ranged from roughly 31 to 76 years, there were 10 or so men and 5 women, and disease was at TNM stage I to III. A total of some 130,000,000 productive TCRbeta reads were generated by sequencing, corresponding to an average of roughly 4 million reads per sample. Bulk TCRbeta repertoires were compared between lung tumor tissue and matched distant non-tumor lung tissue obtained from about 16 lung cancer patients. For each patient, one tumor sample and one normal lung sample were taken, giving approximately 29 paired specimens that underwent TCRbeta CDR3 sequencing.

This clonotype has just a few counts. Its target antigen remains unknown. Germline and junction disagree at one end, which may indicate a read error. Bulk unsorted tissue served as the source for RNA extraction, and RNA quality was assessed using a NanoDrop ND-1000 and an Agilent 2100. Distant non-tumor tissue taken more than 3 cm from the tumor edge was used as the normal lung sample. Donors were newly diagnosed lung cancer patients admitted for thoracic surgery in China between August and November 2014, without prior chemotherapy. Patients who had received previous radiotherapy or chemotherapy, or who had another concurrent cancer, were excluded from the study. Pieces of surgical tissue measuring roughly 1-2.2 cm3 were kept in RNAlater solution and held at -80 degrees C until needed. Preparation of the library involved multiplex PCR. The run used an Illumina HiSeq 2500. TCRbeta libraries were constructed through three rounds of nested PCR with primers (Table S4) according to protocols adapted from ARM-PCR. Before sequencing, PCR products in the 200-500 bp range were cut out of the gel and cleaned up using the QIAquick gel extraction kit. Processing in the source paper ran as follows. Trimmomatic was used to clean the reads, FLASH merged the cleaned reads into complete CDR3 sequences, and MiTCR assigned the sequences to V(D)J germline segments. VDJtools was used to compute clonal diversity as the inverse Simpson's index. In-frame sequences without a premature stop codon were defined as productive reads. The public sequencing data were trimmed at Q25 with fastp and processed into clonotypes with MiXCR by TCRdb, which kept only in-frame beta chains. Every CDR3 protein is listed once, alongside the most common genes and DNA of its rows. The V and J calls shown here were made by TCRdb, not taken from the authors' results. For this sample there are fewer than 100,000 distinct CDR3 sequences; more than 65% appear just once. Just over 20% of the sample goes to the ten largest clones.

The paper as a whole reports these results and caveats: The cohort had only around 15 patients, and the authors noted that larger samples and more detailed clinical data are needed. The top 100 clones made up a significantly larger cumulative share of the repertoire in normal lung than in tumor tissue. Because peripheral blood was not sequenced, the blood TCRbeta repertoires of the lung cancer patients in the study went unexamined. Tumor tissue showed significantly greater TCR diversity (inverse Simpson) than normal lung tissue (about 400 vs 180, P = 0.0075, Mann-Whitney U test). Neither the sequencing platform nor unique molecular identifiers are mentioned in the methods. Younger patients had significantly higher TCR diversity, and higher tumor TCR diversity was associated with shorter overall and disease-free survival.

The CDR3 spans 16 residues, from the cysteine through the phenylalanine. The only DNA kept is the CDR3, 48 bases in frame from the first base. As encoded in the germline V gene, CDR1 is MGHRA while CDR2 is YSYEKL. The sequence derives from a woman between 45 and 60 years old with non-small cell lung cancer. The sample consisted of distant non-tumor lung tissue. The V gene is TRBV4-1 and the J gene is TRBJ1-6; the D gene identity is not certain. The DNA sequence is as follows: TGTGCCAGCAGCCAAGCGGGCAACTCCTATAATTCGCCCTTCCACTTT. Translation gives CASSQAGNSYNSPFHF.